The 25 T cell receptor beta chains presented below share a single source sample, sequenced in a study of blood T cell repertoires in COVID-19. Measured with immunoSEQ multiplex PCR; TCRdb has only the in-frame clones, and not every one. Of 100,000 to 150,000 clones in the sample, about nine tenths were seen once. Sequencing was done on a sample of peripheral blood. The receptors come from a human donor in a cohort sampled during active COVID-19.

The CDR3 region has the DNA TGCGCCAGCAGCCTCCACATGAACACTGAAGCTTTCTTT. Its translation: CASSLHMNTEAFF. The chain joins TRBV5-1 to TRBJ1-1; D gene uncertain. The germline V gene has CDR1 SGHRS and CDR2 YFSETQ. With 4 bases removed from V and 0 bases from J, the gap between germline ends came to 7 bases. The CDR3 contains 13 residues.

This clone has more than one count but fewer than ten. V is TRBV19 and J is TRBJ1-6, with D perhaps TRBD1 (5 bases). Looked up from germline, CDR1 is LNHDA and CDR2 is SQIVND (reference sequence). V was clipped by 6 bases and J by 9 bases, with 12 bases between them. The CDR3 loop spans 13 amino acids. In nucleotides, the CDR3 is TGTGCCAGTAGCGAAGGGGTGGGTTCACCCCTCCACTTT. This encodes CASSEGVGSPLHF.

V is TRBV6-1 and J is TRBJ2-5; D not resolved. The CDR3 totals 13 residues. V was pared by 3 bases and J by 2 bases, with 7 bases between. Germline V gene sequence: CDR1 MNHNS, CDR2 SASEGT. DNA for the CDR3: TGTGCCAGCAGTGAGGCGACTCAAGAGACCCAGTACTTC. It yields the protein CASSEATQETQYF.

The CDR3 loop reads CASRSRSVHEQYF. In DNA form, the CDR3 reads TGTGCCAGTAGATCCCGTTCGGTCCACGAGCAGTACTTC. This chain joins TRBV19 and TRBJ2-7; the D is unclear. CDR3 length equals 13 residues. V was shortened by 6 bases and J by 5 bases, with 14 bases between the two germline ends. Germline CDR1 and CDR2: LNHDA and SQIVND (reference sequence).

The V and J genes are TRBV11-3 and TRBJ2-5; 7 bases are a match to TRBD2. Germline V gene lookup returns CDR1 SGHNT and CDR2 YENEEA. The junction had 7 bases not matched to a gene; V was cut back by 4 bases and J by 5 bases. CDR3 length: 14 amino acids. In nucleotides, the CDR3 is TGTGCCAGCAGCTCGTGGGAAGCGGGGGAGACCCAGTACTTC. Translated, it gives CASSSWEAGETQYF.

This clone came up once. In DNA, the CDR3 is TGTGCCAGCAGGGGCTGGGGGGAAAGCACAGATACGCAGTATTTT. Its protein product is CASRGWGESTDTQYF. J is TRBJ2-3 and V is TRBV11-2, with D perhaps TRBD2 (6 bases). The CDR3 sequence is 15 residues long. The germline CDR1 and CDR2 sequences are SGHAT and FQNNGV. V lost 6 bases to trimming and J lost 0 bases, with 13 bases between them.

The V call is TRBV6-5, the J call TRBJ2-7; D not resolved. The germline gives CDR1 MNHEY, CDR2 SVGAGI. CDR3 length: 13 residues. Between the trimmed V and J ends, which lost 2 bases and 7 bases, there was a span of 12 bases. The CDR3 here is CASSYGFSREQYF. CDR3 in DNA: TGTGCCAGCAGTTACGGGTTTTCGAGGGAGCAGTACTTC.

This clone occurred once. CDR3 loop: CASSLEAVFEAFF. DNA for the CDR3: TGTGCCAGCAGCCTGGAGGCAGTGTTCGAAGCTTTCTTT. The chain combines TRBV7-8 with TRBJ1-1; D is unresolved. The CDR3 sequence is 13 residues long. V shed 5 bases and J shed 8 bases, with 15 bases lying between them. Germline V gene sequence: CDR1 SGHVS, CDR2 FQNEAQ.

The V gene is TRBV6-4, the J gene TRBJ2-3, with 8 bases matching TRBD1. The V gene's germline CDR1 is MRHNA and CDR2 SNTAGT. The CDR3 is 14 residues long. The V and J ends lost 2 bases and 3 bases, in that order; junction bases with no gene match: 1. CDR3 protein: CASSDTGGTDTQYF. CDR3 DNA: TGTGCCAGCAGTGACACAGGGGGGACAGATACGCAGTATTTT.

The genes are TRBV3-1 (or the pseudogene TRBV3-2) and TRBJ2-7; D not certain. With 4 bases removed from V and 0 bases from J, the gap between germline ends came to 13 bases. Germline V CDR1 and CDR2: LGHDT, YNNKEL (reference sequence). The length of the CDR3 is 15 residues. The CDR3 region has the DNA TGTGCCAGCAGCCGAGCGCTCGATAGCTCCTACGAGCAGTACTTC. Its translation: CASSRALDSSYEQYF.

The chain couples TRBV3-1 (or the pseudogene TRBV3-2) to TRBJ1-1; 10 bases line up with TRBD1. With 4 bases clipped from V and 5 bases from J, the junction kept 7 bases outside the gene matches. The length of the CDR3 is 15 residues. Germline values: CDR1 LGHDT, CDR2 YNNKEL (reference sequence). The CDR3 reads CASSLVGQGRTEAFF. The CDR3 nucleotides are TGTGCCAGCAGCCTTGTGGGACAGGGGAGGACTGAAGCTTTCTTT.

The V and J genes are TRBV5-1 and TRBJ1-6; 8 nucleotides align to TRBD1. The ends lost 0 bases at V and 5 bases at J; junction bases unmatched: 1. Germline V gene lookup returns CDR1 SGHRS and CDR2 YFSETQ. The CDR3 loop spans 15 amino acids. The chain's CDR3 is CASSLAGGDNSPLHF. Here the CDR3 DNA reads TGCGCCAGCAGCTTGGCAGGGGGCGATAATTCACCCCTCCACTTT.

The CDR3 here is CSGRGGPNTGELFF. CDR3 nucleotides: TGCAGCGGTCGGGGGGGCCCGAACACCGGGGAGCTGTTTTTT. The chain combines TRBV29-1 with TRBJ2-2; 8 bases fit TRBD2. The CDR3 extends over 14 amino acids. Looked up from germline, CDR1 is SQVTM and CDR2 is ANQGSEA. The trim removed 7 bases at V and 0 bases at J, leaving 4 bases unmatched.

For the CDR3, the DNA is TGTGCCACCAGCGCCTCTCTCGTGCCGAGCTCCTACAATGAGCAGTTCTTC. Translation gives CATSASLVPSSYNEQFF. The chain carries TRBV15 and TRBJ2-1; D call uncertain. Germline CDR1 LNHNV, CDR2 YYDKDF (reference sequence). The CDR3 sequence is 17 residues long. Trimming stripped 5 bases from V and 0 bases from J, with 17 bases between.

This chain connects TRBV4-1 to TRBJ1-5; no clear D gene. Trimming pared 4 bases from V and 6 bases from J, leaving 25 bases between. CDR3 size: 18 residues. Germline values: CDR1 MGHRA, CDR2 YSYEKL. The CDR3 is CASSPLAREGMMSQPQHF. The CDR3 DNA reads TGCGCCAGCAGCCCCCTCGCAAGAGAGGGAATGATGAGTCAGCCCCAGCATTTT.

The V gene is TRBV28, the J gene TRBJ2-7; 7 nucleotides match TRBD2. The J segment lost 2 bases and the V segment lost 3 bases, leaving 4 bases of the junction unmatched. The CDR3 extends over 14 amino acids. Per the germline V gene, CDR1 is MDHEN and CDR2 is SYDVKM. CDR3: CASSFRDYPYEQYF. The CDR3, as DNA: TGTGCCAGCAGTTTTAGGGACTACCCCTACGAGCAGTACTTC.

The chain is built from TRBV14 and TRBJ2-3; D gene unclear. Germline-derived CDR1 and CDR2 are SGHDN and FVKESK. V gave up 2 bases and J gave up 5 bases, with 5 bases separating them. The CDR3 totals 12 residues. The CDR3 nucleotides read TGTGCCAGCAGCCAATATCTAGATACGCAGTATTTT. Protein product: CASSQYLDTQYF.

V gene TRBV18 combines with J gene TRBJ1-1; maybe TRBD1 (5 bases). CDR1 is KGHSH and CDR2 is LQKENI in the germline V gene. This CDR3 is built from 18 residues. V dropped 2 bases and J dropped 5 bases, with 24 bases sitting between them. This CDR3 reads CASSPASQGVSAGTEAFF. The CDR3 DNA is TGTGCCAGCTCACCAGCTTCTCAAGGGGTTTCGGCCGGAACTGAAGCTTTCTTT.

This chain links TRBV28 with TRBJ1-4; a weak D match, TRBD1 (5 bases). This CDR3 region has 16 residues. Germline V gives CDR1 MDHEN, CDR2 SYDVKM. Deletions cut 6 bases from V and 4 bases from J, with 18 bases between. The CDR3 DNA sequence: TGTGCCAGCAGCTTTGTCGCACAGGCCTATAATGAAAAACTGTTTTTT. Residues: CASSFVAQAYNEKLFF.

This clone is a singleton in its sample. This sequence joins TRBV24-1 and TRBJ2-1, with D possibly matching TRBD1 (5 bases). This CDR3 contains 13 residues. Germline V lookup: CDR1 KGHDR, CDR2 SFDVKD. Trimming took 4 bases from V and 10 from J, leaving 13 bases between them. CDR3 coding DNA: TGTGCCACCAGTGAGTCGGCAGGGCGGGAGCAGTTCTTC. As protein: CATSESAGREQFF.

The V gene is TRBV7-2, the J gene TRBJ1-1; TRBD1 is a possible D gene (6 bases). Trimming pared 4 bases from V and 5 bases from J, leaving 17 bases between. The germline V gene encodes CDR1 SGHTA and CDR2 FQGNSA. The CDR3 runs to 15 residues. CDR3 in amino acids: CASSYRAGKMTEAFF. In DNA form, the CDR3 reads TGTGCCAGCAGCTACAGGGCCGGAAAGATGACTGAAGCTTTCTTT.

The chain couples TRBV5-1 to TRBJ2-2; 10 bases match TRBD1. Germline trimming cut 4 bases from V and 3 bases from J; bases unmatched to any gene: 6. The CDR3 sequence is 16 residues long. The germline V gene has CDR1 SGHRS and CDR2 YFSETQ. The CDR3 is CASSTGTGEDTGELFF. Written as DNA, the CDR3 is TGCGCCAGCAGCACCGGGACAGGGGAGGACACCGGGGAGCTGTTTTTT.

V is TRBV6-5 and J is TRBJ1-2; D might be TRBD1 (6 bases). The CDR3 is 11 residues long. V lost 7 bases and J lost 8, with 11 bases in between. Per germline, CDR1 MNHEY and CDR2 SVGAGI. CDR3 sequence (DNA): TGTGCCAGCACCAGGGGCGGCGGCTACACCTTC. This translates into CASTRGGGYTF.

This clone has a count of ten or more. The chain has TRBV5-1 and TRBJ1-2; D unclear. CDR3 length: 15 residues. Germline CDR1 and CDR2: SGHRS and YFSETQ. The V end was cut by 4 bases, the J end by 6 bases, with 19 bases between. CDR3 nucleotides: TGCGCCAGCAGCCCCGTGGGCCAGGTGGTCAATGGCTACACCTTC. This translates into CASSPVGQVVNGYTF.

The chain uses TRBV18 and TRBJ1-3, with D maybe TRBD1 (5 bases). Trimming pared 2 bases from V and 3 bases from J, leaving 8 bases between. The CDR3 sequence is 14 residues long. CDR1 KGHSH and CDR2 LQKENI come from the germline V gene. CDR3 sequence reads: CASSPTGDGNTIYF. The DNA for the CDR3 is TGTGCCAGCTCACCAACAGGAGATGGAAACACCATATATTTT.